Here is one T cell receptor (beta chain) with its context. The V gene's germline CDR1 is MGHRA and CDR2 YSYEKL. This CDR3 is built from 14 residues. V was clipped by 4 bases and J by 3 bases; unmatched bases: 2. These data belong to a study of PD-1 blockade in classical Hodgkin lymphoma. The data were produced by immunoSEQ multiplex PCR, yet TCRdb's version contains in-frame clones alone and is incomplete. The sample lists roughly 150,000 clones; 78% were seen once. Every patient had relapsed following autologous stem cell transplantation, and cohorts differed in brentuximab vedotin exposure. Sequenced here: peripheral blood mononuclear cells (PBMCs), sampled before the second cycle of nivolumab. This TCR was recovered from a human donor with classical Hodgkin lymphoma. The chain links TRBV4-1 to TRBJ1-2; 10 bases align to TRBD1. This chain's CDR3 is CASSPGQGDYGYTF. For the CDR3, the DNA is TGCGCCAGCAGCCCCGGACAGGGGGACTATGGCTACACCTTC.